This T cell receptor (beta chain) comes out of a study of shared T cell receptors in the human thymus. The data were produced by immunoSEQ multiplex PCR, yet TCRdb's version contains in-frame clones alone and is incomplete. Of about 380,000 clones in the sample, roughly 94% were seen once. The CDR3 contains 15 residues. V was pared by 1 base and J by 3 bases, with 12 bases between. Germline CDR1 and CDR2: SGHDN and FVKESK. The receptor was derived from a human donor. The specimen sequenced was thymocytes. The V and J genes are TRBV14 and TRBJ1-1; D gene unclear. The CDR3 here is CASSQARFPHTEAFF. The CDR3 nucleotides are TGTGCCAGCAGCCAAGCTCGTTTCCCTCACACTGAAGCTTTCTTT.